This TCR beta chain was profiled in a study of blood T cell repertoires in COVID-19. Sequencing was performed with immunoSEQ multiplex PCR; in TCRdb, only in-frame clones are kept and a portion is missing. Among 300,000 to 350,000 clones listed, around nine tenths were seen once. The germline V gene encodes CDR1 SGHVS and CDR2 FNYEAQ. The CDR3 totals 15 residues. V was clipped by 0 bases and J by 6 bases, with 14 bases between them. The receptor's source is a woman aged 30 to 39 who had been exposed to COVID-19. Sequencing was done on a sample of PBMCs or T cells enriched from blood (not recorded which). The chain recombines TRBV7-6 with TRBJ1-1, with unresolved D. CDR3 in DNA: TGTGCCAGCAGCTTAGCTCCCGACCTGGGCGCTGAAGCTTTCTTT. It specifies CASSLAPDLGAEAFF.